This T cell receptor beta chain is from a study of shared clonotypes between healthy human individuals (dated by TCRdb to about 2020). With regard to the full study: The cohort comprised a couple of women and a few men aged 18 to 49 years. Blood TCR repertoires of about five healthy adults were deeply sequenced to estimate repertoire size and the extent of clonotype sharing between individuals. To increase sequencing depth and limit assay-specific biases, TCR repertoire library preparation and sequencing were carried out by different laboratories using diverse techniques. Between about 0.9 and 9 billion PBMCs per donor were obtained by leukapheresis. For each donor, three plates each were used for CD4 naive and CD4 memory, two plates were used for CD8 naive, and one plate was used for CD8 memory.

V is reduced by 2 bases and J by 3 bases, leaving a spacing of 17 bases between them. The germline V gene provides CDR1 SGHVS and CDR2 FNYEAQ. The cysteine opens and the phenylalanine closes a CDR3 of 16 amino acids. The retained sequence is limited to the CDR3, 48 bases, with the frame set at the first base. Using the deep immunoSEQ assay, TCR CDR3 regions were amplified from genomic DNA by multiplex PCR. Genomic DNA extracted from each cell subset was distributed evenly over all wells of several immunoSEQ 96-well plates, and each plate served as one replicate. Each replicate PCR for sorted subsets received around 210 ng genomic DNA, equal to roughly 30,000 T cell genomes. Purified libraries were measured with a Qubit 3.0 fluorometer, size-checked on a Bioanalyzer 2100, and measured again with the KAPA Library Quantification kit. A separate single-read 150-cycle Illumina NextSeq 550 flow cell was used to sequence each immunoSEQ 96-well plate. For the original study's pipeline: The immunoSEQ output contained only junctional sequences without quality scores, so filtering could not match that applied to full-length reads. Sequences were annotated with PyIR, a Python wrapper for IgBLAST v1.9, using IMGT germline references to assign V/J genes and CDR3. Any read was removed if the V/J assignment was weak (E-value above 1e-6), the CDR3 was missing, or the read contained stop codons, out-of-frame junctions, or ambiguous translated residues. A V3J clonotype was defined by an identical inferred V gene, J gene, and CDR3 amino acid sequence. The percentage overlap between two repertoires was calculated by dividing the number of shared unique clonotypes by the size of the smaller repertoire. Richness of each repertoire was evaluated using RTK rarefaction, the Chao1 estimator, and Recon v2.1 estimates of unobserved clonotypes. For all TCRbeta clonotypes obtained by the gDNA method from four donors, generation probabilities were computed with OLGA. TCRdb holds this immuneACCESS table with in-frame rearrangements only. Some clones are missing; in checked studies, unresolved V genes explain under half, and the rest has no known cause. The V and J calls and clone size were taken over from that table, and D and trimming were inferred from the DNA. Counted in this sample were under 600,000 clones; 95% to 98% of them appeared once. The ten largest clones represent 0.045% to 0.07% of the sample.

For this clone: Its target antigen remains unknown. Base-call qualities are not available, and no considerably larger clone is one nucleotide away.

The donors were healthy, HIV-negative adults with no recently reported acute infections or vaccinations. All donors were Caucasian adults living in Nashville, Tennessee, USA. CD4+ T cells were enriched through magnetic negative selection, after which naive cells were positively selected on CD45RA and the remaining negative fraction served as the memory subset. Blood was collected by leukapheresis, and PBMCs were isolated by Ficoll-Histopaque density gradient centrifugation and then cryopreserved in liquid nitrogen vapor phase. Analytical flow cytometry was used to check the purity and quantity of each magnetically sorted T cell population. From each sorted fraction, genomic DNA was isolated and quantified by UV absorbance on a Nanodrop 2000c. The paper as a whole reports these results and caveats: Roughly 5% of naive CD4, 3.5% of naive CD8, about 2.5% of memory CD4, and 0.35% to 0.5% of memory CD8 clonotypes were shared across four donors. Naive subsets generally had larger estimated clonotype richness than memory subsets. Only blood was sampled, and tissue TCR repertoires likely differ from those in blood. Pairwise subsampling led to the expectation that sequencing depth would affect the degree of clonotype sharing among donors. Incomplete sequencing was indicated by rarefaction of sorted-subset datasets, despite the large sequencing depth. Because the study included a small number of donors, the genetic and exposure-history diversity represented was limited. Higher generation probabilities were observed for clonotypes shared by all four sorted-subset donors than for non-shared clonotypes.

The sequencing input was naive CD4+ T cells sorted from blood. The cell subset or site tag for this specimen amounts to: CD45RA+ positively selected. This chain joins TRBV7-6 to TRBJ2-7; TRBD2 could be the D gene, as 7 bases match. This TCR came from a woman aged 25-40 years in good health. The CDR3 amino acid sequence is: CASSLTAGAGVYEQYF. DNA sequence: TGTGCCAGCAGCTTAACCGCAGGGGCGGGAGTCTACGAGCAGTACTTC.